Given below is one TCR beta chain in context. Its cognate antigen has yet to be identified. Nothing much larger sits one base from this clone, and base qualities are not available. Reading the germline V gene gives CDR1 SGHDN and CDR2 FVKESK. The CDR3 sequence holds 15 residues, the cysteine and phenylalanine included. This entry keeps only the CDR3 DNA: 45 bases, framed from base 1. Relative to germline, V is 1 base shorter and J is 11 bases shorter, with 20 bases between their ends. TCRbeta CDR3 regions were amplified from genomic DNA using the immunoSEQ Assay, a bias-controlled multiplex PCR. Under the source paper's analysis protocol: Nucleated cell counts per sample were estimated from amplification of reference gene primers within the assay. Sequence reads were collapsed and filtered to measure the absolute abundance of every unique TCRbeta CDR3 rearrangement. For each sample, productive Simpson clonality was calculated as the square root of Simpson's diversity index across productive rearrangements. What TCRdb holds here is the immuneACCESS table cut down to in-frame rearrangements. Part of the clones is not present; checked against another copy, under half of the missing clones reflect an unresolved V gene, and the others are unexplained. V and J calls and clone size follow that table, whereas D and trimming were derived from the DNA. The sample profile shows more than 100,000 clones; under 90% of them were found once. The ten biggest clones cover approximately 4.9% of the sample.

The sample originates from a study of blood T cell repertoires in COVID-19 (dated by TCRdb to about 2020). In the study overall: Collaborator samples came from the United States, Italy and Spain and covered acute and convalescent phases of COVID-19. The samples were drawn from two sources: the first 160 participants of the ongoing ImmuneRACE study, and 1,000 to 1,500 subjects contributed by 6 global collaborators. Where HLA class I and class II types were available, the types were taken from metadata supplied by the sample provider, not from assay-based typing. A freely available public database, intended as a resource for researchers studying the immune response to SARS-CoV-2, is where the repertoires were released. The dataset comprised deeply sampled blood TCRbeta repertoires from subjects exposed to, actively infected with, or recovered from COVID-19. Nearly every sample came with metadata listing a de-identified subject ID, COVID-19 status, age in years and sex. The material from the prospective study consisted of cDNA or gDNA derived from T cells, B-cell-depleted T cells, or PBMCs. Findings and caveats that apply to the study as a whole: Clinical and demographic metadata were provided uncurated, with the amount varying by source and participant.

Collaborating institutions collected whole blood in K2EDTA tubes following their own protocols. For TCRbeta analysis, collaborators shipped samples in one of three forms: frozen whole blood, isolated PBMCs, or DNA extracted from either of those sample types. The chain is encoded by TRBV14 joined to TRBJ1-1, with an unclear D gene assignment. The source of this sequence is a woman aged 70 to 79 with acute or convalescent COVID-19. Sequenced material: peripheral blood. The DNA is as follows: TGTGCCAGCAGCCAAGTACCCGGGGTCGACGGCCGGGCTTTCTTT. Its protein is CASSQVPGVDGRAFF.